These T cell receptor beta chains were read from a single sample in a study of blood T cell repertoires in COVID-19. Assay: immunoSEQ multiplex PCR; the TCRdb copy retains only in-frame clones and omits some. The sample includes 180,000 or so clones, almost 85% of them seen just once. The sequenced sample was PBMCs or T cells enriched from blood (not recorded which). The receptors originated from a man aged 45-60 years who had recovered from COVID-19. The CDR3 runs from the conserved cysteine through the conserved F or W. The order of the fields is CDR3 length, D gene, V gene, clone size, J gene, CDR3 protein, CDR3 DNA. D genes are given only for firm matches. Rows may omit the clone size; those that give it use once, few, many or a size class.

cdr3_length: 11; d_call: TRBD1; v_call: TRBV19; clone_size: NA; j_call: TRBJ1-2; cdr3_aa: CASRQGYGYTF; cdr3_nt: TGTGCCAGTCGACAGGGGTATGGCTACACCTTC
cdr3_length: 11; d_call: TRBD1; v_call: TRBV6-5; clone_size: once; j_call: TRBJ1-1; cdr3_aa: CGTRGDLQAFF; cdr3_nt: TGTGGGACCAGGGGGGACCTACAAGCTTTCTTT
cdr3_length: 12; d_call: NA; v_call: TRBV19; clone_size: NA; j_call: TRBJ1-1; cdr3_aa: CASSKFLSEAFF; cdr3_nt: TGTGCCAGTAGTAAATTTCTCTCCGAAGCTTTCTTT
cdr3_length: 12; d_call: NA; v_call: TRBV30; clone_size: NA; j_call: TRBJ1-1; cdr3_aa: CAWGREHTEAFF; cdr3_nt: TGTGCCTGGGGTCGGGAGCACACTGAAGCTTTCTTT
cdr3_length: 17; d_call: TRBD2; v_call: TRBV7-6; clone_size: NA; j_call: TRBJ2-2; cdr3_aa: CASSLHRDYPNTGELFF; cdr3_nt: TGTGCCAGCAGCTTACACCGGGACTACCCGAACACCGGGGAGCTGTTTTTT
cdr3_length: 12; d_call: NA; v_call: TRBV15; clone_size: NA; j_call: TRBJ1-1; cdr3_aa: CATSSRWTEAFF; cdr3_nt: TGTGCCACCAGCTCTAGGTGGACTGAAGCTTTCTTT
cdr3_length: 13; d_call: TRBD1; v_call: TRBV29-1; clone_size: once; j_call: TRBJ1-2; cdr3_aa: CSVEEGQRWGYTF; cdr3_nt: TGCAGCGTTGAAGAGGGACAGCGGTGGGGCTACACCTTC
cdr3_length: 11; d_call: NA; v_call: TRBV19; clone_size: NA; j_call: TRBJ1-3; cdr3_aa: CATGPGNTIYF; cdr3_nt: TGCGCTACTGGGCCCGGAAACACCATATATTTT
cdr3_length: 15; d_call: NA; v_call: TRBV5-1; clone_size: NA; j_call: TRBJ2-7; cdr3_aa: CASSFGQRISYEQYF; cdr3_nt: TGCGCCAGCAGCTTCGGACAGCGGATCTCCTACGAGCAGTACTTC
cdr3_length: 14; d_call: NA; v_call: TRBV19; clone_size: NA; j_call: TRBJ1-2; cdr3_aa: CASRNLGGLYGYTF; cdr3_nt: TGTGCCAGTAGAAATCTGGGAGGCCTCTATGGCTACACCTTC
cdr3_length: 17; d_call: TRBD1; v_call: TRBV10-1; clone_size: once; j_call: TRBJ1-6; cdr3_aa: CARSGTGRCSYNSPLHF; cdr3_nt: TGCGCCAGGAGTGGGACAGGGAGATGTTCCTATAATTCACCCCTCCACTTT
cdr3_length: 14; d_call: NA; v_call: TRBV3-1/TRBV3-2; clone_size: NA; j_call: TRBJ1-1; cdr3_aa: CASSQDRGNTEAFF; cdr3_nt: TGTGCCAGCAGCCAAGATAGGGGGAACACTGAAGCTTTCTTT
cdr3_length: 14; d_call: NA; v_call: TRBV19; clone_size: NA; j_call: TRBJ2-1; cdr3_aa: CASSKQTVMNEQFF; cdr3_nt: TGTGCCAGTAGTAAACAGACCGTGATGAATGAGCAGTTCTTC
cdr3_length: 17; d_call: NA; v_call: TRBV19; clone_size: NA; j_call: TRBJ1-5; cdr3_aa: CASSLLQGTYSNQPQHF; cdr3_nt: TGTGCCAGTAGTCTCCTACAGGGAACCTATAGCAATCAGCCCCAGCATTTT
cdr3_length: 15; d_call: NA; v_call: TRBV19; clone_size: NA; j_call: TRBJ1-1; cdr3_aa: CASSALGQWNTEAFF; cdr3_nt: TGTGCCAGTAGTGCGCTCGGACAGTGGAACACTGAAGCTTTCTTT
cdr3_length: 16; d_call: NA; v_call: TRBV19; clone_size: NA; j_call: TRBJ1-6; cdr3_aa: CASSIEGVSYNSPLHF; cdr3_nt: TGTGCCAGTAGTATTGAAGGGGTCTCCTATAATTCACCCCTCCACTTT
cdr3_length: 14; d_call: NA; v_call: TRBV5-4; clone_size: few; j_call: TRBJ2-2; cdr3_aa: CASSLSQITGELFF; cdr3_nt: TGTGCCAGCAGCTTGTCCCAGATCACCGGGGAGCTGTTTTTT
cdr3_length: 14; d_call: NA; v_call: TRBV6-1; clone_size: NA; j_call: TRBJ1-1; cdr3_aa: CASSERFKNTEAFF; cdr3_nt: TGTGCCAGCAGTGAGAGATTTAAAAACACTGAAGCTTTCTTT
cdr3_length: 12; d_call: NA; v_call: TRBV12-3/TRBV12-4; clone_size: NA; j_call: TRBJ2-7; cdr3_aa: CASSLKGNEQYF; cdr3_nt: TGTGCCAGCAGTTTGAAGGGGAACGAGCAGTACTTC
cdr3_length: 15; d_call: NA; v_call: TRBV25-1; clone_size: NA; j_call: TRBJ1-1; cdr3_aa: CASSEYAGKGTEAFF; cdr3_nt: TGTGCCAGCAGTGAATATGCAGGGAAAGGAACTGAAGCTTTCTTT
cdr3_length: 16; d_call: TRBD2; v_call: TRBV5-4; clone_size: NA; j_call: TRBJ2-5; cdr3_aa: CASSLDAGGPGETQYF; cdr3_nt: TGTGCCAGCAGCTTGGACGCGGGGGGGCCGGGGGAGACCCAGTACTTC
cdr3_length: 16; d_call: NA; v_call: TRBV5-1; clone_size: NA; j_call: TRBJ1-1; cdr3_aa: CASSGIGGGLGTEAFF; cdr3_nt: TGCGCCAGCAGCGGAATAGGCGGGGGATTGGGGACTGAAGCTTTCTTT
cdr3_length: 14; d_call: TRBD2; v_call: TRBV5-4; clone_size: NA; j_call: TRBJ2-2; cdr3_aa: CASSLAGGSGELFF; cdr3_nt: TGTGCCAGCAGCTTAGCGGGAGGGTCCGGGGAGCTGTTTTTT
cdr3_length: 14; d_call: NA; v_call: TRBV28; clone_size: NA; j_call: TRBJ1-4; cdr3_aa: CASSRTGPAEKLFF; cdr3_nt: TGTGCCAGCAGTCGTACAGGGCCCGCAGAAAAACTGTTTTTT
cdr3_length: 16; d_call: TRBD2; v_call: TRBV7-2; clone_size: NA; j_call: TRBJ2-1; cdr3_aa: CASSPHSGRSYNEQFF; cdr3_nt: TGTGCCAGCAGCCCGCATAGCGGGAGGTCTTACAATGAGCAGTTCTTC
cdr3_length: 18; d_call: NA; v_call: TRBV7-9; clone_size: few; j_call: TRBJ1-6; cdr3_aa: CASSLASSISSYNSPLHF; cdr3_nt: TGTGCCAGCAGCTTAGCGTCCAGTATCAGCTCCTATAATTCACCCCTCCACTTT
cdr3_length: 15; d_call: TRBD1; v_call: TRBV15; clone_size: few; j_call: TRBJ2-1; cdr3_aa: CATSLGQGGYNEQFF; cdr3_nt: TGTGCCACCAGCCTGGGACAGGGGGGGTACAATGAGCAGTTCTTC
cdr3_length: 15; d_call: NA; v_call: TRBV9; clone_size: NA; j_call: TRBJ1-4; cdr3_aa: CASSVQGSRNEKLFF; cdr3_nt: TGTGCCAGCAGCGTTCAGGGTTCGCGAAATGAAAAACTGTTTTTT
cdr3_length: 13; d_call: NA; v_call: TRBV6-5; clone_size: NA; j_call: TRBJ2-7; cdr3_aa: CASMIGQNYEQYF; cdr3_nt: TGTGCCAGCATGATCGGACAGAACTACGAGCAGTACTTC
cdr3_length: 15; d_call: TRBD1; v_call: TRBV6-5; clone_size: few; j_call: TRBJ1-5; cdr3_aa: CASSSGTASNQPQHF; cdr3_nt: TGTGCCAGCAGTTCAGGGACAGCCTCTAATCAGCCCCAGCATTTT
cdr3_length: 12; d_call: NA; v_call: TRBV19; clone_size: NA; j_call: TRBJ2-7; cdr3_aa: CASEPGTGRFTF; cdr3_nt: TGTGCCAGTGAACCTGGCACAGGCCGTTTTACCTTC
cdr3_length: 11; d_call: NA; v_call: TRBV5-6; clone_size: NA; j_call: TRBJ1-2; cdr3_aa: CASRQHYGYTF; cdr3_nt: TGTGCCAGCAGACAGCACTATGGCTACACCTTC
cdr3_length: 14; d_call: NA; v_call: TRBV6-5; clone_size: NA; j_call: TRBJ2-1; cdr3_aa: CASMKPSSYNEQFF; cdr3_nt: TGTGCCAGCATGAAGCCTAGCTCCTACAATGAGCAGTTCTTC
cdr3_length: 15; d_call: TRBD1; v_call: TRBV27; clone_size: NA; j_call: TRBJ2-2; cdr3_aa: CASSRDRATTRELFF; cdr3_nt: TGTGCCAGCTCCCGGGACAGGGCCACGACCCGGGAGCTGTTTTTT
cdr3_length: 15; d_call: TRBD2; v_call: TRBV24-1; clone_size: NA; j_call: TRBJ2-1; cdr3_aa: CATSDAGVSLNEQFF; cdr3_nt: TGTGCCACCAGTGATGCGGGAGTATCCCTCAATGAGCAGTTCTTC
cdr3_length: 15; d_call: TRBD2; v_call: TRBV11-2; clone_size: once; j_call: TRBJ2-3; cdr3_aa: CASSLVSGEADTQYF; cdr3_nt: TGTGCCAGCAGCTTAGTGAGCGGGGAGGCAGATACGCAGTATTTT
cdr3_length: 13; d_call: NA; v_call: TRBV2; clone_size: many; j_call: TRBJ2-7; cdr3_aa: CASSMGASYEQYF; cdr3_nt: TGTGCCAGCAGTATGGGGGCCTCCTACGAGCAGTACTTC
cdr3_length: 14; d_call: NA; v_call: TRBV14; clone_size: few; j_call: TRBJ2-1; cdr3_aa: CASSHLRIYNEQFF; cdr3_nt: TGTGCCAGCAGCCACCTGAGGATATACAATGAGCAGTTCTTC
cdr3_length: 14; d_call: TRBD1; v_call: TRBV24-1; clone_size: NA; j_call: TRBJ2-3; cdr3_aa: CATSEDRGWATQYF; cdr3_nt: TGTGCCACCAGTGAGGACAGGGGATGGGCGACGCAGTATTTT
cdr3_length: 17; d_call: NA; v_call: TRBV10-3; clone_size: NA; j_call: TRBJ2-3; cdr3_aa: CAISEWGTGLSADTQYF; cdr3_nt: TGTGCCATCAGTGAGTGGGGAACAGGGTTAAGTGCAGATACGCAGTATTTT
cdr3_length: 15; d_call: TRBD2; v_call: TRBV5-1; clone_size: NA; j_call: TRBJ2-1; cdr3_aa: CASSLTSGSYNEQFF; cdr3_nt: TGCGCCAGCAGCCTCACTAGCGGATCATACAATGAGCAGTTCTTC
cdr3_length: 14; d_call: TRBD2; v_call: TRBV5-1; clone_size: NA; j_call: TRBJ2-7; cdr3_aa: CASSSGLAGNEQYF; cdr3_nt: TGCGCCAGCAGCTCAGGACTAGCGGGTAACGAGCAGTACTTC
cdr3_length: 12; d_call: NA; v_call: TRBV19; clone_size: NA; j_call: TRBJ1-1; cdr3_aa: CASSEMNTEAFF; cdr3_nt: TGTGCCAGTAGTGAGATGAACACTGAAGCTTTCTTT
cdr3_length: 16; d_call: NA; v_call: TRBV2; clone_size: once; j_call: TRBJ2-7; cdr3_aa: CASTQDRSSTPYEQYF; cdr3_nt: TGTGCCAGCACACAGGACAGATCTTCTACCCCCTACGAGCAGTACTTC
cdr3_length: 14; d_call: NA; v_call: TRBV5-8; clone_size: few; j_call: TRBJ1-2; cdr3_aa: CASSHWGVNYGYTF; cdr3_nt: TGTGCCAGCAGCCACTGGGGGGTGAACTATGGCTACACCTTC
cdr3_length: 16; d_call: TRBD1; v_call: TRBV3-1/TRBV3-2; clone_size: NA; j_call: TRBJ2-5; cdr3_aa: CASSHPSDRDKETQYF; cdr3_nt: TGTGCCAGCAGCCACCCATCAGACAGGGACAAAGAGACCCAGTACTTC
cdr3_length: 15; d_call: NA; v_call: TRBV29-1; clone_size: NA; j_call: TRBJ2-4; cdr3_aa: CSVVDRSGSLNIQYF; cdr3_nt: TGCAGCGTTGTCGACCGTAGCGGCAGCCTAAACATTCAGTACTTC
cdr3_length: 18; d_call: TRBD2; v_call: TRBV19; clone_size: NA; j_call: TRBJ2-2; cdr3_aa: CASSGTSGVARNTGELFF; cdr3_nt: TGTGCCAGTAGTGGCACTAGCGGGGTCGCGAGGAACACCGGGGAGCTGTTTTTT
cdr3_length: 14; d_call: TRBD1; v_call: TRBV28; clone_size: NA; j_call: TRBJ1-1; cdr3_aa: CASRKGQGRTEAFF; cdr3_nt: TGTGCCAGCAGAAAGGGACAGGGTAGGACTGAAGCTTTCTTT
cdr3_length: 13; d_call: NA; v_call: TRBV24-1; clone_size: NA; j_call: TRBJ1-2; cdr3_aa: CASPRGSGNGYTF; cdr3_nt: TGTGCCTCGCCCAGGGGATCGGGGAATGGCTACACCTTC
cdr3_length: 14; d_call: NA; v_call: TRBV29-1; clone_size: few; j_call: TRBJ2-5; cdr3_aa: CSVEDVAIGETQYF; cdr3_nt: TGCAGCGTTGAAGACGTGGCGATCGGGGAGACCCAGTACTTC
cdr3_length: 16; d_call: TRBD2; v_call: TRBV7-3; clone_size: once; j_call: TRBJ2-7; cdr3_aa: CASSLTATGGRNEQYF; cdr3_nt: TGTGCCAGCAGCTTAACTGCGACGGGAGGTCGGAACGAGCAGTACTTC
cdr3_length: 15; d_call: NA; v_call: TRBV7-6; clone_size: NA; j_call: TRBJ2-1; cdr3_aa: CASSGGQQLYNEQFF; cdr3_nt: TGTGCCAGCAGCGGAGGACAGCAACTTTACAATGAGCAGTTCTTC
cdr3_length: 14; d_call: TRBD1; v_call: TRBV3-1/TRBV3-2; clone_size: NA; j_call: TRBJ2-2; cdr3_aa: CASSPGQHTGELFF; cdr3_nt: TGTGCCAGCAGCCCGGGACAGCACACCGGGGAGCTGTTTTTT